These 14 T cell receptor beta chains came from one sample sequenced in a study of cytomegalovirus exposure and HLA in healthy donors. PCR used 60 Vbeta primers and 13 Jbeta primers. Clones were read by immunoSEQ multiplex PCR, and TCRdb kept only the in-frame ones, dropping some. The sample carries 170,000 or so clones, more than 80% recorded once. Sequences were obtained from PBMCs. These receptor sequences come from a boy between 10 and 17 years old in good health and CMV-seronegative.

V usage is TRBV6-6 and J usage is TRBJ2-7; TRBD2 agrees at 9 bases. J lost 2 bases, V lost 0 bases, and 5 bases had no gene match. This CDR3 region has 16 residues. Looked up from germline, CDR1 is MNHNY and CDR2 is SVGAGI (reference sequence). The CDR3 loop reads CASSYSRLAGTYEQYF. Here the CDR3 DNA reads TGTGCCAGCAGTTACTCGAGGCTAGCGGGGACCTACGAGCAGTACTTC.

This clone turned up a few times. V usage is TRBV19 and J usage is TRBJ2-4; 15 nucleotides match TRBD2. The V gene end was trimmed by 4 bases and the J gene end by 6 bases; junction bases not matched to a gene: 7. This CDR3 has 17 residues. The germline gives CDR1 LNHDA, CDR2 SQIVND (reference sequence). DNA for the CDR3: TGTGCCAGTAGTAAAGGACTAGCGGGAGGGCTAGGAAACATTCAGTACTTC. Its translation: CASSKGLAGGLGNIQYF.

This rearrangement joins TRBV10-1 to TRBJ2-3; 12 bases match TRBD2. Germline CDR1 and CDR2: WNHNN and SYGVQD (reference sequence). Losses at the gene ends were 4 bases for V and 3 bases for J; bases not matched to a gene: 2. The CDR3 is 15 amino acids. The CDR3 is CASSATSGGTDTQYF. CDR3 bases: TGCGCCAGCAGTGCGACTAGCGGGGGAACAGATACGCAGTATTTT.

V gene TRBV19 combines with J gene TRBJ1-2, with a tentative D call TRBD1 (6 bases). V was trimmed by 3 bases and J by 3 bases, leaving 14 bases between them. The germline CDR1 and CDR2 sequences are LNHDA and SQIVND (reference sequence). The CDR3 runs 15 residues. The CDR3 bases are TGTGCCAGTAGTATTATGGCAGCAGGGGACTATGGCTACACCTTC. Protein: CASSIMAAGDYGYTF.

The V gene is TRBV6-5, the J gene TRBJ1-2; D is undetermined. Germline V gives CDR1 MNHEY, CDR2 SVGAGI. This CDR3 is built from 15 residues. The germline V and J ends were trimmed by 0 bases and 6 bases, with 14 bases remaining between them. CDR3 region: CASSYSIQRRDGYTF. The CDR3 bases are TGTGCCAGCAGTTACTCGATTCAACGGAGGGATGGCTACACCTTC.

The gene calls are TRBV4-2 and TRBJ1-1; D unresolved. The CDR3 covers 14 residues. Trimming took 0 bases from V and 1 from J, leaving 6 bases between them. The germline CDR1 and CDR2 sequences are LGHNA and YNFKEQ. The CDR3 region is CASSQDRRNTEAFF. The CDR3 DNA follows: TGTGCCAGCAGCCAAGACAGGCGGAACACTGAAGCTTTCTTT.

CDR3 in DNA: TGTGCCAGCAGCCGGGGACAGGGCAGTTCCTATGGCTACACCTTC. Translation: CASSRGQGSSYGYTF. The chain links TRBV6-5 to TRBJ1-2, with TRBD1 identical over 9 bases. Germline V gene lookup returns CDR1 MNHEY and CDR2 SVGAGI. This CDR3 region has 15 residues. V was pared by 6 bases and J by 4 bases, with 9 bases of the junction left unmatched.

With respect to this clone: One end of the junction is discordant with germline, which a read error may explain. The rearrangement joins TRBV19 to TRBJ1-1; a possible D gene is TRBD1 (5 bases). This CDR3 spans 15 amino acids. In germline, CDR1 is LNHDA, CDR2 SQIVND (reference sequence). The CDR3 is CASGIEGRGITEAFF. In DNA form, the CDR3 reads TGTGCCAGTGGTATCGAGGGGCGGGGCATCACTGAAGCTTTCTTT. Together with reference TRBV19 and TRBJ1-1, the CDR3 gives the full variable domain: DGGITQSPKYLFRKEGQNVTLSCEQNLNHDAMYWYRQDPGQGLRLIYYSQIVNDFQKGDIAEGYSVSREKKESFPLTVTSAQKNPTAFYLCASGIEGRGITEAFFGQGTRLTVV.

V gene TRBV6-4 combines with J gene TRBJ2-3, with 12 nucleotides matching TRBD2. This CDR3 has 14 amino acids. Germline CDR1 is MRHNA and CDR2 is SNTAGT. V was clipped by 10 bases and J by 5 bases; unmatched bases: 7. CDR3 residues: CATKALAGGDTQYF. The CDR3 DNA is TGTGCCACCAAGGCACTAGCGGGAGGAGATACGCAGTATTTT.

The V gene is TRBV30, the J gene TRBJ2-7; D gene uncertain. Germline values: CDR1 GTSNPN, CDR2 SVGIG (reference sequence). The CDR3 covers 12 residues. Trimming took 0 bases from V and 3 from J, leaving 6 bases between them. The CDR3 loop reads CAWSVHIYEQYF. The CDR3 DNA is TGTGCCTGGAGTGTACATATCTACGAGCAGTACTTC.

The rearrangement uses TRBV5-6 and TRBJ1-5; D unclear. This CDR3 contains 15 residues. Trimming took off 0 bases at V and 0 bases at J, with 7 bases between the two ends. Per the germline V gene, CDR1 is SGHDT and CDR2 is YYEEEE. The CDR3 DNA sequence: TGTGCCAGCAGCTTGGGTCCCAATAGCAATCAGCCCCAGCATTTT. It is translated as CASSLGPNSNQPQHF.

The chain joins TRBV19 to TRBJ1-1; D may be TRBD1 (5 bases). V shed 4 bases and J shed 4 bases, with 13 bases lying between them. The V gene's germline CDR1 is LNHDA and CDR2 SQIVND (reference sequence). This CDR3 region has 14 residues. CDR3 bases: TGTGCCAGTAGTACTTGGACACTGGGCACTGAAGCTTTCTTT. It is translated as CASSTWTLGTEAFF.

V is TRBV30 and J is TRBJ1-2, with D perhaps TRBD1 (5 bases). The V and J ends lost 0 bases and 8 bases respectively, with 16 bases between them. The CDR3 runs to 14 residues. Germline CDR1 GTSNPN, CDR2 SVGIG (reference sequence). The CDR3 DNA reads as TGTGCCTGGAGTGTACCGGGCAGGGCTGAAGGCTACACCTTC. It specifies CAWSVPGRAEGYTF.

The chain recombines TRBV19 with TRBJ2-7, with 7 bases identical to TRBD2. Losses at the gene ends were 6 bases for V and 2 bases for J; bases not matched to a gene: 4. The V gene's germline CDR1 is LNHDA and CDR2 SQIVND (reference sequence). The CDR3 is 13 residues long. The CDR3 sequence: CASSRGETYEQYF. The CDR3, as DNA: TGTGCCAGTAGCCGGGGGGAGACCTACGAGCAGTACTTC.